The TCR beta chain described here comes from a study of cytomegalovirus exposure and HLA in healthy donors. Whole-study results and caveats: Rarity held for most TCR sequences, but there were some public TCRs that occurred in many donors. There were 150 or so TCR beta chains listed as cytomegalovirus-associated.

The donors were part of the validation cohort, which consisted of about 130 subjects and was separate from the first cohort of 670 or so subjects. There are a few counts of this clone. The antigen is unknown. Germline CDR1 MDHEN, CDR2 SYDVKM. V trimming: 5 bases; J trimming: 7 bases; junction bases outside the gene matches: 9. The CDR3 contains 15 residues. The method was immunoSEQ multiplex PCR; TCRdb's version includes in-frame clones alone and lacks a portion of them. The table lists hundreds of thousands of clones, roughly 90% of them singletons. The chain has TRBV28 and TRBJ1-1; 11 bases line up with TRBD1. The sequencing sample was made of PBMCs. This receptor was taken from a woman younger than 30 in good health and CMV-seronegative. The CDR3 here is CASSIPGQGEDEAFF. The CDR3 bases are TGTGCCAGCAGTATCCCGGGACAGGGGGAGGATGAAGCTTTCTTT.